The 13 T cell receptor beta chains given below trace back to one sample, sequenced in a study of technical replicates of blood from a handful of donors. Data came from immunoSEQ multiplex PCR; TCRdb stores just in-frame clones and leaves some out. The sample has around 80,000 clones; 90% to 95% are singletons. Sequenced input: T cells isolated from PBMCs. All receptors derive from a human donor in good health.

This chain uses TRBV27 with TRBJ2-7; 8 bases map to TRBD1. This CDR3 comprises 15 residues. Germline CDR1 and CDR2: MNHEY and SMNVEV (reference sequence). Germline trimming cut 1 base from V and 7 bases from J; bases unmatched to any gene: 9. The CDR3 spells CASSLWAGGRNEQYF. The CDR3 bases are TGTGCCAGCAGTTTATGGGCAGGGGGCAGAAATGAGCAGTACTTC.

The CDR3 loop reads CSVESGSSGITGELFF. Here the CDR3 DNA reads TGCAGCGTTGAATCGGGGTCTAGCGGGATAACCGGGGAGCTGTTTTTT. The chain employs TRBV29-1 and TRBJ2-2, with TRBD2 matching 9 bases. Germline V gene lookup returns CDR1 SQVTM and CDR2 ANQGSEA. The CDR3 is 16 amino acids. The junction had 9 bases not matched to a gene; V was cut back by 2 bases and J by 5 bases.

The chain uses TRBV4-1 and TRBJ2-3; 8 bases agree with TRBD2. The CDR3 covers 16 residues. Germline-derived CDR1 and CDR2 are MGHRA and YSYEKL. Trimming removed 1 base from V and 1 base from J; junction bases left unmatched: 4. The CDR3 region is CASSQVATSGTDTQYF. CDR3 DNA: TGCGCCAGCAGCCAAGTCGCGACTAGCGGCACAGATACGCAGTATTTT.

The chain joins TRBV6-5 to TRBJ1-2; D gene ambiguous. The ends were cut back, 5 bases at V and 4 bases at J, with 17 bases in the middle. The germline V gene encodes CDR1 MNHEY and CDR2 SVGAGI. The CDR3 is 15 amino acids. This CDR3 reads CASSAVTGGIYGYTF. As DNA, the CDR3 is TGTGCCAGCAGTGCAGTCACGGGAGGAATCTATGGCTACACCTTC.

The chain joins TRBV7-9 to TRBJ2-5; 8 nucleotides align to TRBD2. The CDR3 totals 16 residues. Germline CDR1 reads SEHNR; CDR2 reads FQNEAQ (reference sequence). The trim removed 4 bases at V and 0 bases at J, leaving 7 bases unmatched. The CDR3 DNA sequence: TGTGCCAGCAGCTATCATGAGACTAGCGACCAAGAGACCCAGTACTTC. As protein: CASSYHETSDQETQYF. The variable domain in full, with the rest retrieved from reference TRBV7-9 and TRBJ2-5, is DTGVSQNPRHKITKRGQNVTFRCDPISEHNRLYWYRQTLGQGPEFLTYFQNEAQLEKSRLLSDRFSAERPKGSFSTLEIQRTEQGDSAMYLCASSYHETSDQETQYFGPGTRLLVL.

This clone was counted between two and nine times. V gene TRBV7-3 combines with J gene TRBJ2-5, with a weak D call TRBD2 (6 bases). The germline gives CDR1 SGHTA, CDR2 FQGTGA. The CDR3 extends over 14 amino acids. Trimming removed 4 bases at V and 0 bases at J, with 9 bases between. The CDR3 nucleotides are TGTGCCAGCAGCTGTCGGGACTACCAAGAGACCCAGTACTTC. The encoded protein is CASSCRDYQETQYF.

CDR3 coding DNA: TGTGCCAGCACCGAGGACGGGACAGGGCAAGATCATAGCAATCAGCCCCAGCATTTT. It translates to CASTEDGTGQDHSNQPQHF. V gene TRBV28 combines with J gene TRBJ1-5; 9 nucleotides line up with TRBD1. J lost 0 bases, V lost 7 bases, and 16 bases had no gene match. CDR3 length: 19 residues. Germline loops: CDR1 MDHEN, CDR2 SYDVKM.

The chain has TRBV7-9 and TRBJ2-7, with 7 bases fitting TRBD1. This CDR3 spans 14 amino acids. Germline V gene lookup returns CDR1 SEHNR and CDR2 FQNEAQ (reference sequence). The J segment lost 3 bases and the V segment lost 1 base, leaving 3 bases of the junction unmatched. For the CDR3, the DNA is TGTGCCAGCAGCTTAGAGGGGGCCTTCTACGAGCAGTACTTC. Amino acids: CASSLEGAFYEQYF.

V is TRBV6-5 and J is TRBJ2-7, with 11 bases matching TRBD1. Germline values: CDR1 MNHEY, CDR2 SVGAGI. The CDR3 consists of 14 residues. The junction had 8 bases not matched to a gene; V was cut back by 11 bases and J by 2 bases. The CDR3 is CAVQPGQGAYEQYF. The CDR3 DNA follows: TGTGCCGTCCAACCGGGACAGGGGGCCTACGAGCAGTACTTC.

The chain recombines TRBV9 with TRBJ2-1; 13 bases are shared with TRBD2. Germline V gene sequence: CDR1 SGDLS, CDR2 YYNGEE. V lost 3 bases, J lost 8 bases, and 8 bases stayed unmatched. The CDR3 is 16 amino acids. This CDR3 is CASSGSTSGRLHEQFF. CDR3 bases: TGTGCCAGCAGCGGGTCGACTAGCGGGAGGCTACATGAGCAGTTCTTC.

The rearrangement joins TRBV7-3 to TRBJ2-1, with 8 bases aligning to TRBD1. This CDR3 is 14 amino acids long. The V gene's germline CDR1 is SGHTA and CDR2 FQGTGA. Losses at the gene ends were 2 bases for V and 8 bases for J; bases not matched to a gene: 5. The CDR3 DNA follows: TGTGCCAGCAGCTTAGACAGGGGAAGCTATGAGCAGTTCTTC. Amino acid sequence: CASSLDRGSYEQFF.

The V call is TRBV30, the J call TRBJ2-7, with D unresolved. Trimming cost V 5 bases and J 1 base, with 6 bases left between them. The CDR3 totals 11 residues. The V gene's germline CDR1 is GTSNPN and CDR2 SVGIG (reference sequence). The CDR3 nucleotides are TGTGCCTGGGCTGAGTCCTACGAGCAGTACTTC. Its translation is CAWAESYEQYF.

The gene calls are TRBV18 and TRBJ2-3; TRBD2 is a possible D gene (6 bases). V dropped 4 bases and J dropped 2 bases, with 10 bases sitting between them. The CDR3 spans 14 residues. Germline lookup yields CDR1 KGHSH and CDR2 LQKENI. The CDR3 sequence: CASSLGLPTDTQYF. In nucleotides, the CDR3 is TGTGCCAGCTCACTCGGACTACCCACAGATACGCAGTATTTT.